The subject of this entry is one T cell receptor (beta chain). In the study's own analysis: Amplification of reference gene primers provided the estimated nucleated cell counts. Libraries were prepared by immunoSEQ multiplex PCR; TCRdb keeps only in-frame clonotypes and omits some of them. V, J and clone size reflect that table, while D and trimming were determined from the DNA. The sample carries under 300,000 clones, about 85% recorded once. Germline lookup yields CDR1 KGHSH and CDR2 LQKENI. V lost 3 bases, J lost 0 bases, and 21 bases lay in between. CDR3 size: 19 residues. These data belong to a study of blood T cell repertoires in COVID-19. Study as a whole: The origin of the acute and convalescent COVID-19 samples was the United States, Italy and Spain. The analysed material was cDNA or gDNA that came from T cells, B-cell-depleted T cells, or PBMCs.

Material: peripheral blood. This clonotype was obtained from a human donor in a cohort sampled during active COVID-19. The chain combines TRBV18 with TRBJ1-3; D is possibly TRBD1 (5 bases). The CDR3: CASSPYGAGTSYSGNTIYF. In DNA form, the CDR3 reads TGTGCCAGCTCACCCTACGGGGCGGGAACCTCCTACTCTGGAAACACCATATATTTT.